Shown below are 24 T cell receptor beta chains from a single sample sequenced in a study of T cells in Graves' hyperthyroidism and ophthalmopathy. The TCR beta CDR3 regions underwent amplification using RNA transcripts as the source. HTBI primers were employed in a first-round RT-PCR of the TCR CDR3. One entry per CDR3 protein results from TCRdb running MiXCR on the multiplex PCR reads. Of roughly 250,000 distinct CDR3 sequences listed, 13% to 15% are singletons. Sequencing used blood. The source of these receptors is a woman aged 40-49 years with Graves' hyperthyroidism that later progressed to Graves' ophthalmopathy.

This clonotype was seen repeatedly, ten times or more. J is TRBJ2-7 and V is TRBV29-1; no firm D call. Germline assignment: CDR1 SQVTM and CDR2 ANQGSEA. The CDR3 is 11 amino acids. Trimming removed 4 bases at V and 1 base at J, with 5 bases between. The CDR3 sequence is CSVVGSYEQYF. The DNA for the CDR3 is TGCAGCGTTGTAGGATCCTACGAGCAGTACTTC.

This clonotype came up once. The V gene is TRBV7-2, the J gene TRBJ1-4, with D possibly TRBD1 on 5 matching bases. This CDR3 has 16 residues. The V and J ends lost 4 bases and 5 bases respectively, with 17 bases between them. Germline lookup yields CDR1 SGHTA and CDR2 FQGNSA. CDR3: CASSSGEQALNEKLFF. The CDR3 region has the DNA TGTGCCAGCAGCTCCGGGGAACAGGCGCTAAATGAAAAACTGTTTTTT.

This clonotype has at least ten counts. V is TRBV29-1 and J is TRBJ2-5, with D perhaps assigned TRBD1 or TRBD2 (6 bases each). The V gene lost 5 bases and the J gene lost 5 bases, with 9 bases spanning the gap. The CDR3 extends over 11 amino acids. Germline CDR1 SQVTM, CDR2 ANQGSEA. CDR3 in DNA: TGCAGCGTTCAAGGGGGGGAGACCCAGTACTTC. Protein sequence: CSVQGGETQYF.

This clonotype has at least ten counts. J is TRBJ2-5 and V is TRBV10-3; 10 bases are a match to TRBD1. The junction had 2 bases not matched to a gene; V was cut back by 3 bases and J by 4 bases. Germline assignment: CDR1 ENHRY and CDR2 SYGVKD. The CDR3 spans 14 residues. This chain's CDR3 is CAISEDRGRETQYF. The CDR3 DNA is TGTGCCATCAGTGAAGACAGGGGGCGAGAGACCCAGTACTTC.

A few counts support this clonotype. The rearrangement uses TRBV4-1 and TRBJ2-2; unclear D gene. Germline V gene sequence: CDR1 MGHRA, CDR2 YSYEKL. The germline V and J ends were trimmed by 1 base and 0 bases, with 6 bases remaining between them. CDR3 size: 15 residues. CDR3 sequence (DNA): TGCGCCAGCAGCCAAGTCTGGGCGAACACCGGGGAGCTGTTTTTT. Translating it yields CASSQVWANTGELFF.

This clonotype was detected many times. The rearrangement joins TRBV6-5 to TRBJ2-7; no definite D call. Germline V lookup: CDR1 MNHEY, CDR2 SVGAGI. The CDR3 totals 11 residues. V was clipped by 3 bases and J by 4 bases, with 4 bases between them. CDR3 DNA: TGTGCCAGCAGTTATCGGTACGAGCAGTACTTC. Protein: CASSYRYEQYF.

This clonotype was seen repeatedly, ten times or more. The genes are TRBV6-1 and TRBJ2-7; 8 bases align to TRBD1. The germline gives CDR1 MNHNS, CDR2 SASEGT. Germline trimming cut 6 bases from V and 3 bases from J; bases unmatched to any gene: 10. The CDR3 runs 15 residues. The CDR3 nucleotides read TGTGCCAGCAGCTTGAACGGACAGGGAAACTACGAGCAGTACTTC. This translates into CASSLNGQGNYEQYF.

This clonotype was found many times. The V call is TRBV11-2, the J call TRBJ2-2; a weak D match, TRBD2 (5 bases). This CDR3 is built from 15 residues. Trimming took 3 bases from V and 1 from J, leaving 9 bases between them. CDR1 is SGHAT, CDR2 FQNNGV, per germline. Here the CDR3 reads CASSFAGRNTGELFF. The CDR3 DNA reads TGTGCCAGCAGCTTCGCGGGTAGGAACACCGGGGAGCTGTTTTTT. The whole variable domain, filled in from reference TRBV11-2 and TRBJ2-2, reads EAGVAQSPRYKIIEKRQSVAFWCNPISGHATLYWYQQILGQGPKLLIQFQNNGVVDDSQLPKDRFSAERLKGVDSTLKIQPAKLEDSAVYLCASSFAGRNTGELFFGEGSRLTVL.

This chain connects TRBV28 to TRBJ1-2; D remains ambiguous. The CDR3 has 15 residues. Per the germline V gene, CDR1 is MDHEN and CDR2 is SYDVKM. Trimming pared 10 bases from V and 5 bases from J, leaving 23 bases between. This chain's CDR3 is CATTLTPSYTYGYTF. CDR3 in DNA: TGTGCCACCACCCTAACACCATCCTACACTTATGGCTACACCTTC.

This clonotype was seen many times. The chain employs TRBV12-3 or TRBV12-4 and TRBJ2-7, with D unresolved. This CDR3 is 14 amino acids long. The V and J ends lost 3 bases and 2 bases respectively, with 11 bases between them. The DNA of the CDR3 is TGTGCCAGCAGTTTGAGGCCGATAGCCTACGAGCAGTACTTC. Its protein product is CASSLRPIAYEQYF.

This chain joins TRBV4-2 and TRBJ2-1; D ambiguous. The V gene lost 2 bases and the J gene lost 4 bases, with 9 bases spanning the gap. The germline CDR1 and CDR2 sequences are LGHNA and YNFKEQ. This CDR3 contains 14 residues. The CDR3 is CASSQPGQYNEQFF. The CDR3 DNA is TGTGCCAGCAGCCAACCGGGCCAATACAATGAGCAGTTCTTC.

This clonotype was counted ten times or more. This rearrangement joins TRBV10-2 to TRBJ2-2, with 14 bases lining up with TRBD2. The V and J ends lost 8 bases and 5 bases, in that order; junction bases with no gene match: 1. The CDR3 is 14 residues long. CDR1 and CDR2 from the germline V gene are WSHSY and SAAADI. CDR3 nucleotide sequence: TGCGCCAGCGGGACTAGCGGGAGTACCGGGGAGCTGTTTTTT. This codes for CASGTSGSTGELFF.

The table lists this clonotype with many counts. This rearrangement joins TRBV19 to TRBJ2-3; no definite D call. Trimming took 3 bases from V and 3 from J, leaving 13 bases between them. This CDR3 is 15 amino acids long. From germline, CDR1 is LNHDA and CDR2 SQIVND (reference sequence). The CDR3 here is CASSMRQTPTDTQYF. The CDR3 DNA reads as TGTGCCAGTAGTATGAGGCAGACACCTACAGATACGCAGTATTTT.

A few counts support this clonotype. This CDR3 reads CASSIKREAPGELFF. The DNA of the CDR3 is TGTGCCAGTAGTATAAAGCGGGAGGCCCCCGGGGAGCTGTTTTTT. The rearrangement uses TRBV19 and TRBJ2-2, with 9 bases fitting TRBD2. Germline CDR1 and CDR2: LNHDA and SQIVND (reference sequence). The CDR3 sequence is 15 residues long. V lost 2 bases to trimming and J lost 6 bases; unmatched junction nucleotides: 4.

This clonotype was detected many times. The chain combines TRBV28 with TRBJ2-1; TRBD2 matches at 11 bases. The V gene's germline CDR1 is MDHEN and CDR2 SYDVKM. This CDR3 region has 20 residues. J lost 1 base, V lost 1 base, and 12 bases had no gene match. CDR3 loop: CASSLFLSGLAGKSYNEQFF. CDR3 nucleotides: TGTGCCAGCAGTTTATTCCTAAGTGGACTAGCGGGTAAATCCTACAATGAGCAGTTCTTC.

This clonotype has at least ten counts. The gene calls are TRBV9 and TRBJ2-2; D call uncertain. Trimming left V 1 base short and J 6 bases short, with 19 bases between. Germline V gives CDR1 SGDLS, CDR2 YYNGEE. This CDR3 is built from 17 residues. This CDR3 is CASSVSGSSMGSGELFF. Here the CDR3 DNA reads TGTGCCAGCAGCGTATCGGGCTCATCCATGGGATCCGGGGAGCTGTTTTTT.

This clonotype was detected many times. This chain joins TRBV5-4 and TRBJ2-5; D remains ambiguous. V was pared by 4 bases and J by 3 bases, with 13 bases between. The CDR3 is 14 residues long. Germline loops: CDR1 SGHNT, CDR2 YYREEE (reference sequence). The CDR3 reads CASSKKDGKETQYF. The CDR3 DNA sequence: TGTGCCAGCAGCAAAAAGGACGGAAAAGAGACCCAGTACTTC.

The chain has TRBV5-8 and TRBJ2-2; TRBD2 agrees at 9 bases. In germline, CDR1 is SGHTS, CDR2 YDEGEE. The CDR3 runs 18 residues. V was clipped by 4 bases and J by 5 bases; unmatched bases: 15. The CDR3 nucleotides read TGTGCCAGCAGCCCGGTCGTCCTAGCGGGAAAGATGACCGGGGAGCTGTTTTTT. Translation gives CASSPVVLAGKMTGELFF.

The chain combines TRBV20-1 with TRBJ2-1; tentative D call: TRBD2 (6 bases). Trimming cost V 4 bases and J 4 bases, with 20 bases left between them. Germline CDR1 and CDR2: DFQATT and SNEGSKA (reference sequence). This CDR3 comprises 16 residues. In nucleotides, the CDR3 is TGCAGTGCTAAAGGGCAGGCTAGCCGGGGGTACAATGAGCAGTTCTTC. Translated: CSAKGQASRGYNEQFF.

This clonotype has ten or more counts. The chain carries TRBV7-9 and TRBJ2-7, with unresolved D. Trimming cost V 7 bases and J 2 bases, with 15 bases left between them. Germline CDR1 reads SEHNR; CDR2 reads FQNEAQ (reference sequence). The length of the CDR3 is 14 residues. This chain's CDR3 is CASTPFGATYEQYF. The CDR3 DNA reads as TGTGCCAGCACTCCTTTTGGCGCTACCTACGAGCAGTACTTC.

This clonotype was seen more than once but under ten times. The CDR3 coding sequence is TGTGCCAGCAGCGTAGAAGGGACCGCCCTGGAGGATACGCAGTATTTT. This gives the protein CASSVEGTALEDTQYF. The rearrangement joins TRBV9 to TRBJ2-3, with D perhaps given as TRBD1 or TRBD2 (5 bases each). Trimming took off 0 bases at V and 6 bases at J, with 17 bases between the two ends. Germline V lookup: CDR1 SGDLS, CDR2 YYNGEE. This CDR3 is built from 16 residues.

This clonotype has ten or more counts. The chain links TRBV18 to TRBJ2-5; D might be TRBD1 or TRBD2, each matching 5 bases. Looked up from germline, CDR1 is KGHSH and CDR2 is LQKENI. V was clipped by 2 bases and J by 5 bases, with 21 bases between them. The CDR3 has 17 amino acids. CDR3 nucleotide sequence: TGTGCCAGCTCACCAGTGTTTCCGGGACCCGAGGCGGAGACCCAGTACTTC. Translation gives CASSPVFPGPEAETQYF.

This clonotype appeared many times. The chain couples TRBV4-1 to TRBJ2-1; D perhaps matches TRBD1 (6 bases). Germline V gene lookup returns CDR1 MGHRA and CDR2 YSYEKL. Trimming removed 2 bases at V and 5 bases at J, with 13 bases between. This CDR3 is 15 amino acids long. CDR3 sequence: CASSQLQGADNEQFF. In DNA form, the CDR3 reads TGCGCCAGCAGCCAACTACAGGGAGCCGACAATGAGCAGTTCTTC.

Notes on this clonotype: A read error may be the cause here, since a much bigger clone is one base away. This sequence joins TRBV20-1 and TRBJ2-3, with a possible D match to TRBD1 (5 bases). The CDR3 has 15 residues. The germline CDR1 and CDR2 sequences are DFQATT and SNEGSKA (reference sequence). Deletions cut 3 bases from V and 0 bases from J, with 13 bases between. CDR3 loop: CSASRAGSSTDTQYF. As DNA, the CDR3 is TGCAGTGCTAGCCGGGCAGGGTCTAGCACAGATACGCAGTATTTT.